This note documents a single T cell receptor (beta chain) sequence. Its antigen remains unknown. This CDR3 has 15 amino acids. V gave up 8 bases and J gave up 3 bases, with 19 bases separating them. Germline CDR1 is MDHEN and CDR2 is SYDVKM. The PCR was carried out with 60 Vbeta primers and 13 Jbeta primers. Clones were sequenced by immunoSEQ multiplex PCR, and TCRdb holds only the in-frame ones, with some missing. The repertoire consists of about 140,000 clones, with less than 85% occurring once and the leading ten covering about 1.5%. This sample is drawn from a study of cytomegalovirus exposure and HLA in healthy donors. Whole-study findings and limits: Under in vitro conditions, a few CMV-associated chains were confirmed as specific for CMV antigens. The study had only CMV serostatus as immune exposure information.

Material for sequencing was PBMCs. V gene TRBV28 combines with J gene TRBJ1-1, with D maybe TRBD1 (5 bases). This sequence was found in a man aged 35 to 55 in good health and CMV-seronegative. CDR3 bases: TGTGCCAGCTCCCCGCGGGGCAGGCGGCACACTGAAGCTTTCTTT. Translation: CASSPRGRRHTEAFF.